Each of the 20 T cell receptor beta chains below was sequenced from the same sample in a study of cytotoxic CD8 clonotypes in ibrutinib-treated CLL. The data were produced by immunoSEQ multiplex PCR, yet TCRdb's version contains in-frame clones alone and is incomplete. Here the sample spans hundreds of thousands of clones, around four fifths being singletons. Sequencing used PBMCs, obtained before ibrutinib treatment. The receptors come from a human donor with chronic lymphocytic leukemia.

V usage is TRBV5-1 and J usage is TRBJ2-5; D unresolved. Germline V gene sequence: CDR1 SGHRS, CDR2 YFSETQ. This CDR3 has 15 residues. The V and J ends lost 2 bases and 5 bases respectively, with 16 bases between them. The chain's CDR3 is CASSLLTPLGETQYF. The DNA of the CDR3 is TGCGCCAGCAGCTTACTGACTCCACTTGGGGAGACCCAGTACTTC.

This clone was detected only a few times. The chain joins TRBV25-1 to TRBJ1-1; D possibly corresponds to TRBD1 (6 bases). The CDR3 has 15 amino acids. CDR1 and CDR2 from the germline V gene are MGHDK and SYGVNS. Trimming cost V 1 base and J 4 bases, with 13 bases left between them. The CDR3 bases are TGTGCCAGCAGTGAATTTCAGGGGCTTGGCACTGAAGCTTTCTTT. Translated, it gives CASSEFQGLGTEAFF.

In its sample, this clone was seen a few times. V usage is TRBV5-1 and J usage is TRBJ2-7, with D tentatively TRBD1 (6 bases). This CDR3 has 14 amino acids. Deletions cut 0 bases from V and 6 bases from J, with 13 bases between. The germline V gene has CDR1 SGHRS and CDR2 YFSETQ. The CDR3 DNA follows: TGCGCCAGCAGCTTGGAAACAGGGAAGGGCGAGCAGTACTTC. As protein: CASSLETGKGEQYF. The complete variable domain, with remaining parts taken from reference TRBV5-1 and TRBJ2-7, reads KAGVTQTPRYLIKTRGQQVTLSCSPISGHRSVSWYQQTPGQGLQFLFEYFSETQRNKGNFPGRFSGRQFSNSRSEMNVSTLELGDSALYLCASSLETGKGEQYFGPGTRLTVT.

The chain employs TRBV7-3 and TRBJ1-4, with D perhaps matching TRBD1 (5 bases). Looked up from germline, CDR1 is SGHTA and CDR2 is FQGTGA. The length of the CDR3 is 16 residues. V lost 4 bases, J lost 7 bases, and 19 bases lay in between. The CDR3 nucleotides are TGTGCCAGCAGCTGCTTGAGCAGGGACCTTCTTGAAAAACTGTTTTTT. The encoded protein is CASSCLSRDLLEKLFF.

This clone was counted once. The V and J genes are TRBV6-1 and TRBJ2-2; 11 bases match TRBD1. Germline CDR1 is MNHNS and CDR2 is SASEGT. The CDR3 has 17 residues. The trim removed 4 bases at V and 3 bases at J, leaving 7 bases unmatched. CDR3 protein: CASSGFGQGAYTGELFF. CDR3 bases: TGTGCCAGCAGTGGGTTCGGACAGGGGGCGTACACCGGGGAGCTGTTTTTT.

This clone has just one count. The genes are TRBV13 and TRBJ1-4; 11 nucleotides agree with TRBD1. This CDR3 has 16 amino acids. The V and J ends lost 5 bases and 7 bases, in that order; junction bases with no gene match: 9. Germline values: CDR1 PRHDT, CDR2 FYEKMQ (reference sequence). The chain's CDR3 is CASSTRAGTGGEKLFF. CDR3 in DNA: TGTGCCAGCAGCACCAGGGCCGGGACAGGGGGTGAAAAACTGTTTTTT.

The chain carries TRBV7-2 and TRBJ2-1, with TRBD1 as a possible D gene (6 bases). The CDR3 is 12 residues long. V dropped 2 bases and J dropped 15 bases, with 14 bases sitting between them. Germline CDR1 and CDR2: SGHTA and FQGNSA. CDR3 amino acids: CASSLTGHRLFF. CDR3 DNA: TGTGCCAGCAGCTTAACGGGACATCGGCTGTTCTTC.

The table lists this clone with a few counts. This chain joins TRBV7-9 and TRBJ1-5; no firm D call. The CDR3 totals 15 residues. V gave up 5 bases and J gave up 4 bases, with 15 bases separating them. CDR1 is SEHNR, CDR2 FQNEAQ, per germline (reference sequence). CDR3 sequence (DNA): TGTGCCAGCAGCCCCCTCATTCTGGGAAATCAGCCCCAGCATTTT. Its translation is CASSPLILGNQPQHF.

The gene calls are TRBV6-5 and TRBJ2-5, with a possible D match to TRBD2 (6 bases). This CDR3 comprises 14 residues. V was pared by 0 bases and J by 4 bases, with 9 bases between. Per the germline V gene, CDR1 is MNHEY and CDR2 is SVGAGI. CDR3 nucleotides: TGTGCCAGCAGTTACTCGGGGGGATCAGAGACCCAGTACTTC. Protein sequence: CASSYSGGSETQYF.

The J gene is TRBJ2-7, the V gene TRBV4-1, with D possibly matching TRBD1 (6 bases). Trimming pared 3 bases from V and 3 bases from J, leaving 18 bases between. Looked up from germline, CDR1 is MGHRA and CDR2 is YSYEKL. CDR3 length: 16 residues. This CDR3 is CASSQTGRGNRYEQYF. CDR3 nucleotides: TGCGCCAGCAGCCAGACAGGCAGGGGTAATCGCTACGAGCAGTACTTC.

The chain couples TRBV6-1 to TRBJ1-3; possible D gene TRBD1, 6 bases. The V gene's germline CDR1 is MNHNS and CDR2 SASEGT. The ends were cut back, 7 bases at V and 0 bases at J, with 10 bases in the middle. CDR3 length: 14 amino acids. The CDR3 DNA reads as TGTGCCAGCATTATCAGGGGCTCTGGAAACACCATATATTTT. It specifies CASIIRGSGNTIYF.

V and J are TRBV29-1 and TRBJ1-2; 9 nucleotides line up with TRBD1. CDR1 SQVTM and CDR2 ANQGSEA come from the germline V gene. The CDR3 has 14 amino acids. Trimming at V came to 1 base and at J to 7 bases, leaving 7 bases not matched to a gene. The CDR3 bases are TGCAGCGTTGAAGCCTGGGACAGGGAAGGTGGCTACACCTTC. Its protein is CSVEAWDREGGYTF.

The rearrangement joins TRBV30 to TRBJ1-2; D perhaps matches TRBD1 (6 bases). Trimming removed 3 bases from V and 6 bases from J, with 14 bases in between. Germline CDR1 is GTSNPN and CDR2 is SVGIG (reference sequence). CDR3 size: 13 residues. CDR3 coding DNA: TGTGCCTGGAGGTTGACAGGATCCCATGGCTACACCTTC. Amino acid sequence: CAWRLTGSHGYTF.

V and J are TRBV5-4 and TRBJ2-5; possibly TRBD1 for D (5 bases). The germline V and J ends were trimmed by 1 base and 2 bases, with 15 bases remaining between them. This CDR3 is built from 16 residues. Germline values: CDR1 SGHNT, CDR2 YYREEE (reference sequence). CDR3 in amino acids: CASSLMTAPTQETQYF. The CDR3 region has the DNA TGTGCCAGCAGCTTGATGACAGCCCCGACTCAAGAGACCCAGTACTTC.

The V gene is TRBV7-3, the J gene TRBJ2-7; 12 bases are a match to TRBD2. Per germline, CDR1 SGHTA and CDR2 FQGTGA. Trimming removed 5 bases from V and 1 base from J; junction bases left unmatched: 3. The CDR3 sequence is 15 residues long. The chain's CDR3 is CASSLGTSGSYEQYF. The DNA for the CDR3 is TGTGCCAGCAGCCTCGGGACTAGCGGGTCCTACGAGCAGTACTTC.

J is TRBJ2-3 and V is TRBV2; 8 bases align to TRBD1. V was pared by 8 bases and J by 6 bases, with 10 bases of the junction left unmatched. Germline-derived CDR1 and CDR2 are SNHLY and FYNNEI. The CDR3 is made up of 14 amino acids. CDR3 in DNA: TGTGCCAGCTTGGGGACAGGCTCTTCGGATACGCAGTATTTT. Amino acids: CASLGTGSSDTQYF.

This clone was seen more than once but under ten times. V and J are TRBV6-1 and TRBJ2-1; 7 positions match TRBD2. V lost 4 bases, J lost 3 bases, and 9 bases stayed unmatched. The CDR3 contains 16 residues. Germline V gene sequence: CDR1 MNHNS, CDR2 SASEGT. CDR3 sequence (DNA): TGTGCCAGCAGTGTCCTACTAGCGAGATTCTACAATGAGCAGTTCTTC. Amino acids: CASSVLLARFYNEQFF.

This clone turned up a few times. The J gene is TRBJ2-7, the V gene TRBV11-2; D not certain. There are 14 residues in the CDR3. V lost 5 bases and J lost 2, with 13 bases in between. Germline CDR1 SGHAT, CDR2 FQNNGV. The CDR3 sequence: CASSPRAGPYEQYF. As DNA, the CDR3 is TGTGCCAGCAGCCCCCGCGCAGGCCCCTACGAGCAGTACTTC. Complete variable domain (other parts from reference TRBV11-2 and TRBJ2-7): EAGVAQSPRYKIIEKRQSVAFWCNPISGHATLYWYQQILGQGPKLLIQFQNNGVVDDSQLPKDRFSAERLKGVDSTLKIQPAKLEDSAVYLCASSPRAGPYEQYFGPGTRLTVT.

The V call is TRBV7-9, the J call TRBJ1-1; D gene unclear. The CDR3 spans 13 residues. Trimming removed 6 bases at V and 6 bases at J, with 14 bases between. Germline assignment: CDR1 SEHNR and CDR2 FQNEAQ (reference sequence). In nucleotides, the CDR3 is TGTGCCAGCAGTGAAAGTGGGGTCTCTGAAGCTTTCTTT. Its translation: CASSESGVSEAFF.

The chain recombines TRBV5-6 with TRBJ2-5; D gene unclear. Between the trimmed V and J ends, which lost 0 bases and 3 bases, there was a span of 15 bases. Germline assignment: CDR1 SGHDT and CDR2 YYEEEE. CDR3 length equals 16 residues. CDR3 residues: CASSLGVIGSKETQYF. CDR3 nucleotide sequence: TGTGCCAGCAGCTTGGGGGTTATTGGATCAAAAGAGACCCAGTACTTC.